This T cell receptor (beta chain) is from a study of cytomegalovirus exposure and HLA in healthy donors. Looking at the study overall: The 90 to 150 validation repertoires, a later analysis reported, used the same platform as the approximately 630 first-cohort repertoires. The study's findings and limits: Most observed TCR sequences were rare, whereas some public TCRs were detected in many donors. A subsequent analysis found that TCR clusters from the first cohort also tended to co-occur in the roughly 120 validation repertoires, with 90% to 95% of cluster scores above 0.

For this clone: Its specificity is not known.

Generated by immunoSEQ multiplex PCR, the TCRdb table keeps only in-frame clones and is missing some. The data show about 260,000 clones, with about 92% seen just once and around 3.1% held by the top ten. The CDR3 has 17 residues. Germline CDR1 and CDR2: SEHNR and FQNEAQ (reference sequence). With 5 bases clipped from V and 5 bases from J, the junction kept 13 bases outside the gene matches. Source material: PBMCs. This rearrangement joins TRBV7-9 to TRBJ1-5, with TRBD1 matching 9 bases. The source of this sequence is a woman aged 25 to 39 in good health and CMV-seronegative. The DNA of the CDR3 is TGTGCCAGCAGCATCGGACAGGGGAAGTTCCGGGATCAGCCCCAGCATTTT. It encodes CASSIGQGKFRDQPQHF.